This passage covers 29 T cell receptor beta chains from one sample sequenced in a study of T cells after posttransplantation cyclophosphamide. Sequencing used immunoSEQ multiplex PCR; TCRdb keeps in-frame clones, though not all of them. The repertoire holds about 52,000 clones, with 90% to 95% as singletons. Sequencing input: PBMCs. The origin of the receptors is a woman in her thirties in good health and a related stem cell transplant donor.

The CDR3 spells CASSIFQAPYSNQPQHF. CDR3 bases: TGTGCCAGTAGTATTTTCCAGGCCCCTTATAGCAATCAGCCCCAGCATTTT. This chain links TRBV19 with TRBJ1-5; D unclear. Germline CDR1 is LNHDA and CDR2 is SQIVND (reference sequence). The V end was cut by 3 bases, the J end by 0 bases, with 15 bases between. The CDR3 sequence is 17 residues long.

CDR3 sequence (DNA): TGTGCCTGGAGTGTCTACACTGAAGCTTTCTTT. As protein: CAWSVYTEAFF. The chain employs TRBV30 and TRBJ1-1; D remains ambiguous. Between the trimmed V and J ends, which lost 0 bases and 3 bases, there was a span of 2 bases. The CDR3 has 11 residues. Germline V gene lookup returns CDR1 GTSNPN and CDR2 SVGIG (reference sequence).

The CDR3 nucleotides are TGTGCCAGCAGAAAGACAGGGAACACTGAAGCTTTCTTT. Amino acid sequence: CASRKTGNTEAFF. The chain uses TRBV6-5 and TRBJ1-1, with a possible D match to TRBD1 (6 bases). V was pared by 6 bases and J by 1 base, with 9 bases between. Germline CDR1 is MNHEY and CDR2 is SVGAGI. This CDR3 comprises 13 residues.

Note on this clone: The junction departs from germline at one end; a sequencing error may be responsible. V is TRBV6-5 and J is TRBJ2-5; tentatively, D is TRBD1 (5 bases). CDR3 length: 14 amino acids. Germline CDR1 reads MNHEY; CDR2 reads SVGAGI. The CDR3 DNA sequence: TGTGCCAGCAGTCGGACACCGTACCAAGAGGCCCAGTACTTC. This translates into CASSRTPYQEAQYF.

The chain employs TRBV18 and TRBJ2-7, with D perhaps TRBD1 (6 bases). In germline, CDR1 is KGHSH, CDR2 LQKENI. This CDR3 has 14 amino acids. The V end was cut by 0 bases, the J end by 2 bases, with 8 bases between. This CDR3 is CASSPPEGAYEQYF. CDR3 coding DNA: TGTGCCAGCTCACCACCCGAGGGGGCCTACGAGCAGTACTTC. Using reference TRBV18 and TRBJ2-7 for the parts outside the CDR3, the full variable domain is NAGVMQNPRHLVRRRGQEARLRCSPMKGHSHVYWYRQLPEEGLKFMVYLQKENIIDESGMPKERFSAEFPKEGPSILRIQQVVRGDSAAYFCASSPPEGAYEQYFGPGTRLTVT.

This clone turned up a few times. This rearrangement joins TRBV18 to TRBJ1-6; TRBD1 might be the D (5 bases). Trimming removed 3 bases at V and 10 bases at J, with 16 bases between. From germline, CDR1 is KGHSH and CDR2 LQKENI. CDR3 length: 15 residues. The chain's CDR3 is CASSPTGSAGSPLHF. The CDR3 DNA reads as TGTGCCAGCTCACCCACAGGAAGTGCAGGGTCACCCCTCCACTTT. The whole variable domain, filled in from reference TRBV18 and TRBJ1-6, reads NAGVMQNPRHLVRRRGQEARLRCSPMKGHSHVYWYRQLPEEGLKFMVYLQKENIIDESGMPKERFSAEFPKEGPSILRIQQVVRGDSAAYFCASSPTGSAGSPLHFGNGTRLTVT.

The chain carries TRBV30 and TRBJ1-6; D is undetermined. The CDR3 has 16 residues. The germline CDR1 and CDR2 sequences are GTSNPN and SVGIG (reference sequence). Trimming took 0 bases from V and 8 from J, leaving 17 bases between them. CDR3 bases: TGTGCCTGGAGTGTACCTCGCGGGCTTGGGGATTCACCCCTCCACTTT. Residues: CAWSVPRGLGDSPLHF.

This clone appeared a single time. The rearrangement joins TRBV7-2 to TRBJ2-1; 7 nucleotides agree with TRBD2. CDR3 length: 15 residues. The germline V gene has CDR1 SGHTA and CDR2 FQGNSA. V lost 7 bases to trimming and J lost 2 bases; unmatched junction nucleotides: 8. The CDR3 nucleotides read TGTGCCAGCATAACTAGCGAAGGGGCCTACAATGAGCAGTTCTTC. Its protein is CASITSEGAYNEQFF.

The chain employs TRBV30 and TRBJ2-7, with D maybe TRBD1 (5 bases). V lost 5 bases to trimming and J lost 3 bases, with 20 bases between them. This CDR3 spans 15 amino acids. Germline V gives CDR1 GTSNPN, CDR2 SVGIG (reference sequence). This CDR3 is CAWGPGAGRDYEQYF. The CDR3 nucleotides are TGTGCCTGGGGACCTGGGGCCGGGCGAGACTACGAGCAGTACTTC.

The gene calls are TRBV6-5 and TRBJ1-1, with a weak D call TRBD1 (5 bases). With 4 bases removed from V and 10 bases from J, the gap between germline ends came to 16 bases. Germline V lookup: CDR1 MNHEY, CDR2 SVGAGI. The CDR3 extends over 13 amino acids. The CDR3 DNA sequence: TGTGCCAGCAGTTCCGGAGGGGCGCGGGGAGCTTTCTTT. Residues: CASSSGGARGAFF.

This clone was picked up a small number of times. The chain links TRBV5-1 to TRBJ1-2, with D perhaps TRBD1 (6 bases). V was clipped by 0 bases and J by 2 bases, with 8 bases between them. In germline, CDR1 is SGHRS, CDR2 YFSETQ. The CDR3 runs 14 residues. CDR3 in DNA: TGCGCCAGCAGCTTGGACGGACAGAACTATGGCTACACCTTC. Its protein is CASSLDGQNYGYTF.

The chain joins TRBV20-1 to TRBJ2-4; a possible D gene is TRBD2 (6 bases). From germline, CDR1 is DFQATT and CDR2 SNEGSKA (reference sequence). There are 11 residues in the CDR3. The germline V and J ends were trimmed by 5 bases and 6 bases, with 8 bases remaining between them. For the CDR3, the DNA is TGCAGTGCTCTACTAGCAAACATTCAGTACTTC. Its protein is CSALLANIQYF.

This clone was counted a single time. The DNA for the CDR3 is TGTGCCAGCAGCTCCGGACGGACCCCGGGGGGCTACACCTTC. Residues: CASSSGRTPGGYTF. The chain carries TRBV7-2 and TRBJ1-2; no reliable D call. This CDR3 contains 14 residues. The germline V gene encodes CDR1 SGHTA and CDR2 FQGNSA. V lost 4 bases to trimming and J lost 8 bases, with 17 bases between them.

This chain links TRBV13 with TRBJ2-7; TRBD1 matches 8 bases. Germline trimming cut 5 bases from V and 5 bases from J; bases unmatched to any gene: 8. The CDR3 runs to 14 residues. Germline CDR1 and CDR2: PRHDT and FYEKMQ (reference sequence). The CDR3 DNA follows: TGTGCCAGCAGCGCGGGACAGGCACGCCACGAGCAGTACTTC. Protein: CASSAGQARHEQYF.

This chain joins TRBV6-1 and TRBJ2-3; 8 bases fit TRBD2. CDR1 is MNHNS, CDR2 SASEGT, per germline. This CDR3 is 17 amino acids long. V lost 4 bases, J lost 4 bases, and 13 bases stayed unmatched. The CDR3 loop reads CASSVWRGAKVADTQYF. In nucleotides, the CDR3 is TGTGCCAGCAGTGTTTGGCGGGGGGCCAAGGTCGCAGATACGCAGTATTTT.

V and J are TRBV7-3 and TRBJ1-6; 9 bases align to TRBD1. V dropped 5 bases and J dropped 9; count of bases not matched to a gene: 5. Germline V lookup: CDR1 SGHTA, CDR2 FQGTGA. The CDR3 runs 14 residues. Here the CDR3 DNA reads TGTGCCAGCAGCCACACAGGGGGCTCTTCACCCCTCCACTTT. This encodes CASSHTGGSSPLHF.

This clone was recorded once. This sequence joins TRBV4-3 and TRBJ1-1; no clear D gene. V lost 4 bases and J 1 base, leaving 10 bases between the germline ends. In germline, CDR1 is LGHNA, CDR2 YSLEER. The CDR3 runs 14 residues. The CDR3 DNA reads TGCGCCAGCAGCCCACACCCGAAGAACACTGAAGCTTTCTTT. This translates into CASSPHPKNTEAFF.

The V call is TRBV19, the J call TRBJ2-7; tentatively, D is TRBD1 (5 bases). With 3 bases removed from V and 6 bases from J, the gap between germline ends came to 12 bases. Germline CDR1 is LNHDA and CDR2 is SQIVND (reference sequence). This CDR3 region has 13 residues. CDR3 sequence: CASSIVQGIEQYF. In DNA, the CDR3 is TGTGCCAGTAGTATCGTTCAGGGTATCGAGCAGTACTTC.

The CDR3 spells CASSPRDRLNEQFF. CDR3 nucleotide sequence: TGTGCCAGCAGCCCCCGGGACAGGCTCAATGAGCAGTTCTTC. This rearrangement joins TRBV7-9 to TRBJ2-1; 8 nucleotides agree with TRBD1. Germline trimming cut 5 bases from V and 6 bases from J; bases unmatched to any gene: 6. Germline V gene data show CDR1 as SEHNR and CDR2 as FQNEAQ (reference sequence). The CDR3 loop spans 14 amino acids.

This chain links TRBV12-5 with TRBJ1-4; a weak D match, TRBD1 (6 bases). The CDR3 is made up of 14 amino acids. Trimming stripped 4 bases from V and 5 bases from J, with 11 bases between. CDR1 LGHNT and CDR2 FRNRAP come from the germline V gene. CDR3 sequence: CASGSGQLNEKLFF. In nucleotides, the CDR3 is TGTGCTAGTGGTTCAGGACAGTTAAATGAAAAACTGTTTTTT.

The genes are TRBV6-6 and TRBJ2-3; D unresolved. The CDR3 covers 12 residues. From germline, CDR1 is MNHNY and CDR2 SVGAGI (reference sequence). V was clipped by 4 bases and J by 2 bases, with 4 bases between them. The CDR3 region is CASSLYTDTQYF. The CDR3 nucleotides read TGTGCCAGCAGTTTATACACAGATACGCAGTATTTT.

The chain combines TRBV19 with TRBJ2-1; D is uncertain. V was trimmed by 3 bases and J by 4 bases, leaving 7 bases between them. This CDR3 contains 13 residues. CDR1 LNHDA and CDR2 SQIVND come from the germline V gene (reference sequence). CDR3 in DNA: TGTGCCAGTAGTATCTTACTGTACAATGAGCAGTTCTTC. This sequence encodes CASSILLYNEQFF.

This clone appeared once. The chain has TRBV10-3 and TRBJ1-1; 9 positions agree with TRBD1. V shed 6 bases and J 1 base; nucleotides not matched to a gene: 3. CDR3 size: 14 residues. The V gene's germline CDR1 is ENHRY and CDR2 SYGVKD. The CDR3 DNA sequence: TGTGCCATCAGATGGGACAGGGAGAACACTGAAGCTTTCTTT. This translates into CAIRWDRENTEAFF.

The chain joins TRBV27 to TRBJ1-2, with D possibly being TRBD1 (5 bases). Looked up from germline, CDR1 is MNHEY and CDR2 is SMNVEV (reference sequence). The CDR3 runs to 18 residues. The V gene lost 2 bases and the J gene lost 5 bases, with 24 bases spanning the gap. The CDR3 is CASSLMGPRSARTYGYTF. In DNA form, the CDR3 reads TGTGCCAGCAGTTTAATGGGGCCTCGTTCCGCAAGAACTTATGGCTACACCTTC.

This chain connects TRBV4-3 to TRBJ1-1; D is perhaps TRBD1 (5 bases). The germline V gene encodes CDR1 LGHNA and CDR2 YSLEER. CDR3 length equals 14 residues. V was pared by 1 base and J by 4 bases, with 10 bases between. The CDR3 loop reads CASSQVGLFTEAFF. Written as DNA, the CDR3 is TGCGCCAGCAGCCAAGTGGGACTGTTCACTGAAGCTTTCTTT.

The chain combines TRBV27 with TRBJ1-6, with TRBD1 identical over 9 bases. Trimming cost V 5 bases and J 9 bases; bases outside gene matches: 5. Germline V lookup: CDR1 MNHEY, CDR2 SMNVEV (reference sequence). The CDR3 spans 14 residues. CDR3 region: CASSPGTGSSPLHF. The CDR3 bases are TGTGCCAGCAGTCCAGGGACAGGGAGTTCACCCCTCCACTTT.

The chain is built from TRBV11-2 and TRBJ1-2, with 9 bases fitting TRBD1. V lost 5 bases to trimming and J lost 5 bases; unmatched junction nucleotides: 9. Germline V lookup: CDR1 SGHAT, CDR2 FQNNGV. This CDR3 has 15 residues. CDR3 nucleotide sequence: TGTGCCAGCAGCGCGACAGGGGGTCTGGGATATGGCTACACCTTC. Translating it yields CASSATGGLGYGYTF.

The gene calls are TRBV5-1 and TRBJ1-2, with TRBD1 matching 8 bases. This CDR3 has 17 amino acids. Trimming at V came to 4 bases and at J to 2 bases, leaving 13 bases not matched to a gene. Germline loops: CDR1 SGHRS, CDR2 YFSETQ. Here the CDR3 DNA reads TGCGCCAGCAGCCCACAAGGCAGGGGGCCTACGAACTATGGCTACACCTTC. It codes for CASSPQGRGPTNYGYTF.

V is TRBV4-3 and J is TRBJ1-3, with 7 bases that match TRBD1. This CDR3 is 15 amino acids long. The germline gives CDR1 LGHNA, CDR2 YSLEER. V was pared by 0 bases and J by 4 bases, with 3 bases of the junction left unmatched. The CDR3 sequence: CASSQDTGVGNTIYF. The CDR3, as DNA: TGCGCCAGCAGCCAAGATACAGGGGTCGGAAACACCATATATTTT.